This T cell receptor (beta chain) was profiled in a study of PD-1 blockade in classical Hodgkin lymphoma. Overall study findings and caveats: A significant rise in TCR diversity was seen by C4D1 for CD4+ cells but not for CD8+ cells.

Of note for this clone: Antigen: not known.

All the patients suffered relapse after autologous stem cell transplantation, and brentuximab vedotin exposure differed. Assay: immunoSEQ multiplex PCR; the TCRdb copy retains only in-frame clones and omits some. The data contain 25,000 to 35,000 clones, roughly 80% of them seen just once; the ten biggest clones take up about 20%. The CDR3 has 14 residues. The V gene lost 5 bases and the J gene lost 3 bases, with 13 bases spanning the gap. Germline V gene lookup returns CDR1 SGHTA and CDR2 FQGTGA. The input for sequencing was peripheral blood mononuclear cells (PBMCs), taken before the second cycle of nivolumab. V gene TRBV7-3 combines with J gene TRBJ1-1, with D perhaps TRBD1 (5 bases). The TCR was taken from a human donor with classical Hodgkin lymphoma. CDR3 amino acids: CASSPKWGYTEAFF. In nucleotides, the CDR3 is TGTGCCAGCAGCCCGAAATGGGGGTACACTGAAGCTTTCTTT.